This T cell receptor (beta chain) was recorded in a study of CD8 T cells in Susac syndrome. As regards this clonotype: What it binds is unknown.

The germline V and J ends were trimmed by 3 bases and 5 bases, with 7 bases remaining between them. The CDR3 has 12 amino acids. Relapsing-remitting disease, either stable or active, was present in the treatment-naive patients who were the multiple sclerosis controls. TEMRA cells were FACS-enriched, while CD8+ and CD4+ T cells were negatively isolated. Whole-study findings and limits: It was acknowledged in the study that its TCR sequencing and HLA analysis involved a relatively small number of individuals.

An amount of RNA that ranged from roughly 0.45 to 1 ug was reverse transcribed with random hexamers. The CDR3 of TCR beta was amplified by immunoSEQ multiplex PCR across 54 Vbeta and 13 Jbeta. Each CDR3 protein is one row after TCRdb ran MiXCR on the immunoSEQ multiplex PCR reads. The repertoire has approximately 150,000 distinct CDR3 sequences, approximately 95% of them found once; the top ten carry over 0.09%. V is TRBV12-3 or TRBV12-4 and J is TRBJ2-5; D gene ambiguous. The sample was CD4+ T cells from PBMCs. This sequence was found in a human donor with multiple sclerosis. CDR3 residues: CASSFLMETQYF. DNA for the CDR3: TGTGCCAGCAGTTTTTTAATGGAGACCCAGTACTTC.